The rows below give T cell receptor beta chains drawn from one sample of a study of cytomegalovirus exposure and HLA in healthy donors. This table comes from immunoSEQ multiplex PCR, and its TCRdb copy is limited to in-frame clones, with some not included. The sample holds about 160,000 clones; about 90% are singletons and the top ten take just over 4%. Input material: PBMCs. These receptors originate from a man younger than 30 in good health and CMV-seropositive. Each CDR3 is given without its conserved first and last residue. D genes are given only for firm matches.

J gene,V gene,D gene,CDR3 protein
TRBJ1-2,TRBV28,.,ASSLGMGARGYT
TRBJ1-2,TRBV7-9,.,ASSLAGQGDGYT
TRBJ2-3,TRBV11-1,.,ASSYKALDTQY
TRBJ2-1,TRBV13,TRBD2,ASSSQTSGRIWNEQF
TRBJ2-3,TRBV9,TRBD1,ASSLTGVVDTQY
TRBJ2-2,TRBV4-1,.,ASSQVLASGELF
TRBJ1-1,TRBV5-4,.,ASSWGGKGMNTEAF
TRBJ1-5,TRBV10-3,TRBD1,AISEGDRGSNQPQH
TRBJ2-2,TRBV7-9,.,ASSATGMDTGELF
.,TRBV30,TRBD1,AWKPGTGYEQY
TRBJ1-2,TRBV30,TRBD1,AWSPGGGYT
TRBJ1-1,TRBV5-4,TRBD1,ASSFTGGQNTEAF
TRBJ1-2,TRBV28,TRBD1,ASSLGTGGGGYT
TRBJ2-3,TRBV7-2,TRBD2,ASSLRAGEPSDTQY
TRBJ2-7,TRBV2,TRBD1,ASSSDRALPYEQY
TRBJ2-7,TRBV6-5,TRBD2,ASSYTSGSPMYEQY
TRBJ2-7,TRBV7-8,TRBD1,ASSYPTGDYEQY
TRBJ2-2,TRBV7-9,.,ASILSGRTNTGELF
TRBJ1-1,TRBV2,.,ASSVGLNTEAF
TRBJ2-7,TRBV5-1,TRBD1,ASSSPGTGGIYEQY
TRBJ2-5,TRBV9,.,ASSPRQGQETQY
TRBJ2-3,TRBV5-8,.,ASSLAQGLTDTQY
TRBJ2-1,TRBV19,TRBD2,ASSMAGGSSYNEQF
TRBJ2-3,TRBV19,TRBD2,ASSIMSGIATDTQY
TRBJ2-3,TRBV28,.,ASSLSGWISPTDTQY
TRBJ2-3,TRBV9,TRBD2,ASSGGRASTDTQY
TRBJ2-1,TRBV5-4,TRBD2,ASSGRTSGVYNEQF
TRBJ1-1,TRBV27,TRBD1,ASRKQGVGTEAF
TRBJ2-1,TRBV7-3,.,ASSLISGANNEQF
TRBJ2-2,TRBV25-1,.,ASSVPWNTGELF
TRBJ1-2,TRBV6-5,.,ASSLQGPGTGYT
TRBJ2-7,TRBV28,.,ASSLGAVGAYEQY
TRBJ2-3,TRBV2,TRBD1,ASSGGREDRGDSDTQY
TRBJ2-7,TRBV9,.,ASSVGFDNSYEQY
TRBJ2-3,TRBV6-1,.,ASSGGSKDTQY
TRBJ1-4,TRBV27,.,ASSFSATNEKLF
TRBJ2-7,TRBV27,.,ASGGTGLSYEQY
TRBJ2-2,TRBV7-2,TRBD2,ASSWTSGRTGELF
TRBJ2-7,TRBV7-3,TRBD2,ASSSGLAGEEQY
TRBJ2-1,TRBV30,TRBD2,ACKRDSYNEQF
TRBJ1-4,TRBV5-1,.,ASKPGHYTTNEKLF
TRBJ2-7,TRBV5-1,TRBD1,ASSRTGDYEQY
TRBJ1-1,TRBV25-1,.,ASSGVGSGGRHTEAF
TRBJ2-7,TRBV5-1,TRBD2,ASSLTGTSVNYEQY
TRBJ2-7,TRBV18,TRBD1,ASSPPGQGGEQY
TRBJ2-3,TRBV4-1,TRBD2,ASSQRESTDTQY
TRBJ2-2,TRBV7-6,.,ASSLSSTYAGELF
TRBJ2-1,TRBV6-4,.,ASSDRLWAHNEQF
TRBJ2-2,TRBV6-5,TRBD1,ASRNGGQGSGELF
TRBJ1-5,TRBV6-1,TRBD1,ASCPDRGLNQPQH
TRBJ2-7,TRBV6-5,.,ASSYSNQNEQY
TRBJ2-7,TRBV9,TRBD1,ASSVEQGTTYEQY
TRBJ2-2,TRBV7-2,TRBD2,ASSRSGSVTGELF
TRBJ2-7,TRBV11-2,.,ASSLDPLGRGSYEQY
TRBJ2-1,TRBV19,TRBD1,ASSTDRGNEQF